What follows are 11 T cell receptor beta chains derived from one specimen sequenced in a study of beta chain features in type 1 diabetes. Points from the study as a whole: Shorter TCRB CDR3s, moderately but significantly so, were found in Type 1 diabetes patients in all four CD4+ subsets.

Their antigens are not known. The whole isolated RNA underwent reverse transcription, so sequencing captured expressed TCRB transcripts. The table came from immunoSEQ multiplex PCR; TCRdb's copy has only in-frame clones and leaves some out. The sample consists of 400,000 or so clones, 9.6% of them appearing once. Source material: central memory CD4+ T cells from blood. The receptors here all came from a man younger than 40 with type 1 diabetes.

This clone was observed a handful of times. The chain recombines TRBV7-2 with TRBJ2-3, with TRBD1 identical over 7 bases. The CDR3 totals 15 residues. The trim removed 5 bases at V and 4 bases at J, leaving 9 bases unmatched. Germline lookup yields CDR1 SGHTA and CDR2 FQGNSA. Here the CDR3 reads CASSPTTGLADTQYF. CDR3 in DNA: TGTGCCAGCAGCCCCACGACAGGGCTTGCAGATACGCAGTATTTT.

A word on this clone: A much larger clone lies one base from this, so it may be a read error. This CDR3 is also generated by other DNA sequences in the sample. The rearrangement joins TRBV28 to TRBJ1-5; TRBD1 matches at 7 bases. Germline V CDR1 and CDR2: MDHEN, SYDVKM. This CDR3 is 12 amino acids long. The ends lost 6 bases at V and 4 bases at J; junction bases unmatched: 0. CDR3: CASRQGNQPQHF. The CDR3, as DNA: TGTGCCAGCAGACAGGGGAATCAGCCCCAGCATTTT.

The table lists this clone with many counts. A much more abundant neighbour one base away suggests this may be a read error. Other DNA sequences in the same sample also yield this CDR3. J is TRBJ2-1 and V is TRBV2, with unresolved D. The germline V gene has CDR1 SNHLY and CDR2 FYNNEI. The CDR3 is made up of 11 amino acids. V was clipped by 2 bases and J by 4 bases, with 0 bases between them. The CDR3 sequence: CASSEYNEQFF. The CDR3 nucleotides are TGTGCCAGCAGTGAATACAATGAGCAGTTCTTC.

The CDR3 coding sequence is TGTGCCAGCAGCTCGGACCCCGGAAATGAGCAGTTCTTC. It is translated as CASSSDPGNEQFF. J is TRBJ2-1 and V is TRBV7-2; D is uncertain. Germline-derived CDR1 and CDR2 are SGHTA and FQGNSA. V gave up 4 bases and J gave up 7 bases, with 11 bases separating them. The CDR3 is 13 residues long.

This clone was seen more than once but under ten times. The CDR3 is CASSRSSGGFSTDTQYF. The CDR3 region has the DNA TGTGCCAGCAGCCGAAGTTCAGGGGGCTTTAGCACAGATACGCAGTATTTT. The rearrangement uses TRBV14 and TRBJ2-3, with 8 bases matching TRBD1. Trimming took 4 bases from V and 0 from J; bases not matched to a gene: 9. The CDR3 totals 17 residues. CDR1 is SGHDN, CDR2 FVKESK, per germline.

The chain uses TRBV15 and TRBJ1-2; no firm D call. Looked up from germline, CDR1 is LNHNV and CDR2 is YYDKDF (reference sequence). V was pared by 0 bases and J by 5 bases, with 4 bases between. The CDR3 runs to 12 residues. The CDR3 reads CATSRERYGYTF. The CDR3 nucleotides are TGTGCCACCAGCAGAGAAAGATATGGCTACACCTTC.

A few counts support this clone. The rearrangement links TRBV9 to TRBJ2-6, with D perhaps matching TRBD1 (6 bases). V lost 4 bases and J lost 0, with 11 bases in between. This CDR3 region has 16 residues. Germline values: CDR1 SGDLS, CDR2 YYNGEE. Here the CDR3 DNA reads TGTGCCAGCAGCCTCCACAGGGTCTCTGGGGCCAACGTCCTGACTTTC. It translates to CASSLHRVSGANVLTF.

The chain employs TRBV28 and TRBJ1-5; 8 positions match TRBD1. The trim removed 5 bases at V and 3 bases at J, leaving 9 bases unmatched. CDR1 is MDHEN, CDR2 SYDVKM, per germline. This CDR3 region has 16 residues. CDR3 in DNA: TGTGCCAGCAGTGGATACCCGGGACAGGTCAATCAGCCCCAGCATTTT. It codes for CASSGYPGQVNQPQHF.

This clone was seen a handful of times. The V call is TRBV11-3, the J call TRBJ2-7; D assignment may be TRBD1 or TRBD2 (5 bases each). This CDR3 is 13 amino acids long. CDR1 and CDR2 from the germline V gene are SGHNT and YENEEA. The V gene lost 1 base and the J gene lost 5 bases, with 9 bases spanning the gap. The CDR3 reads CASSLGMGDEQYF. The CDR3 nucleotides read TGTGCCAGCAGCTTAGGTATGGGGGACGAGCAGTACTTC.

The rearrangement links TRBV28 to TRBJ1-1; D remains ambiguous. The germline gives CDR1 MDHEN, CDR2 SYDVKM. The CDR3 is 12 amino acids. With 5 bases removed from V and 10 bases from J, the gap between germline ends came to 14 bases. CDR3: CASSRQDRGAFF. DNA of the CDR3: TGTGCCAGCAGTCGCCAAGATCGGGGAGCTTTCTTT.

This clone turned up a few times. V usage is TRBV11-1 and J usage is TRBJ1-4, with a tentative D call TRBD1 (5 bases). The CDR3 is 12 residues long. Germline-derived CDR1 and CDR2 are SGHAT and FQDESV (reference sequence). Trimming shortened V by 8 bases and J by 7 bases, and 11 bases separated the two germline ends. CDR3: CASGGTSEKLFF. In DNA form, the CDR3 reads TGTGCCAGCGGGGGGACGAGTGAAAAACTGTTTTTT.